One sample yielded the 25 T cell receptor beta chains listed below, sequenced in a study of spatial heterogeneity in lung cancer. TCRdb used MiXCR to reprocess the 5' RACE reads, holding one entry per CDR3 protein. The top ten hold 32% of the sample, which has roughly 46,000 distinct CDR3 sequences, approximately 12% seen once. Specified time point: blood at routine non-recurrence follow-up after resection. Sequencing used PBMCs, obtained at follow-up. These receptors originate from a male donor with early-stage non-small cell lung cancer.

This clonotype has a count of ten or more. The rearrangement joins TRBV3-1 to TRBJ2-5, with D unclear. CDR3 length: 12 amino acids. V was shortened by 2 bases and J by 5 bases, with 6 bases between the two germline ends. Germline V gene lookup returns CDR1 LGHDT and CDR2 YNNKEL (reference sequence). The CDR3 bases are TGTGCCAGCAGCCAACTCCGGGAGACCCAGTACTTC. As protein: CASSQLRETQYF.

This rearrangement joins TRBV12-3 or TRBV12-4 to TRBJ1-4; D possibly corresponds to TRBD1 (5 bases). V was trimmed by 6 bases and J by 4 bases, leaving 9 bases between them. The CDR3 runs 13 residues. The CDR3 sequence is CASSRDLNEKLFF. CDR3 bases: TGTGCCAGCAGCCGGGACCTTAATGAAAAACTGTTTTTT.

The chain recombines TRBV6-5 with TRBJ2-7, with D tentatively TRBD2 (6 bases). The V and J ends lost 6 bases and 5 bases respectively, with 17 bases between them. The germline CDR1 and CDR2 sequences are MNHEY and SVGAGI. This CDR3 has 14 residues. The CDR3 spells CASSLRGIPHEQYF. CDR3 in DNA: TGTGCCAGCAGCCTCCGCGGGATCCCCCACGAGCAGTACTTC.

The table lists this clonotype with a few counts. This chain joins TRBV20-1 and TRBJ2-7; D remains unclear. There are 10 residues in the CDR3. Germline CDR1 reads DFQATT; CDR2 reads SNEGSKA (reference sequence). Trimming left V 4 bases short and J 5 bases short, with 6 bases between. In DNA, the CDR3 is TGCAGTGCTAAACTAAACGAGCAGTACTTC. It translates to CSAKLNEQYF.

This clonotype was found many times. This sequence joins TRBV25-1 and TRBJ1-3; unclear D gene. Per the germline V gene, CDR1 is MGHDK and CDR2 is SYGVNS. The CDR3 covers 13 residues. V gave up 5 bases and J gave up 2 bases, with 7 bases separating them. This chain's CDR3 is CASSRPPGNTIYF. The CDR3 nucleotides are TGTGCCAGCAGTCGCCCGCCTGGAAACACCATATATTTT.

There are many counts of this clonotype. The chain is built from TRBV12-3 or TRBV12-4 and TRBJ1-6; 9 bases match TRBD1. V lost 7 bases and J lost 10; bases outside the gene matches: 11. The CDR3 spans 15 residues. The CDR3 loop reads CASKTGGGVSSPLHF. Here the CDR3 DNA reads TGTGCCAGCAAGACAGGGGGAGGGGTTAGCTCACCCCTCCACTTT.

This clonotype appeared a few times. The rearrangement links TRBV6-5 to TRBJ1-4; D not certain. This CDR3 has 16 residues. Germline CDR1 is MNHEY and CDR2 is SVGAGI. V shed 0 bases and J shed 3 bases, with 11 bases lying between them. The CDR3 is CASSYSYGRANEKLFF. CDR3 bases: TGTGCCAGCAGTTACTCGTATGGGAGGGCTAATGAAAAACTGTTTTTT.

This clonotype appeared a few times. The chain uses TRBV7-2 and TRBJ2-7; TRBD1 or TRBD2 may be the D gene (5 bases each). CDR1 is SGHTA and CDR2 is FQGNSA in the germline V gene. V was shortened by 1 base and J by 2 bases, with 12 bases between the two germline ends. The CDR3 consists of 15 residues. This CDR3 reads CASSLELGTAYEQYF. In DNA form, the CDR3 reads TGTGCCAGCAGCTTAGAACTGGGGACCGCCTACGAGCAGTACTTC.

The rearrangement uses TRBV5-6 and TRBJ2-1; TRBD2 matches 10 bases. With 1 base clipped from V and 5 bases from J, the junction kept 3 bases outside the gene matches. Germline assignment: CDR1 SGHDT and CDR2 YYEEEE. This CDR3 region has 15 residues. In DNA, the CDR3 is TGTGCCAGCAGCTTGTTTGGACTAGCGGACAATGAGCAGTTCTTC. This encodes CASSLFGLADNEQFF.

Only a few counts were recorded for this clonotype. J is TRBJ2-7 and V is TRBV7-8, with a possible D match to TRBD2 (6 bases). Per germline, CDR1 SGHVS and CDR2 FQNEAQ. Trimming took off 3 bases at V and 8 bases at J, with 17 bases between the two ends. There are 14 residues in the CDR3. Here the CDR3 DNA reads TGTGCCAGCAGCTTCGGAGGGCCCTCGGCCAAGCAGTACTTC. This codes for CASSFGGPSAKQYF.

The table lists this clonotype with a few counts. The gene calls are TRBV12-5 and TRBJ2-3; D not resolved. The CDR3 is 14 amino acids. V lost 6 bases, J lost 1 base, and 11 bases lay in between. Germline V gene sequence: CDR1 LGHNT, CDR2 FRNRAP. The CDR3 region is CASGPQEGTDTQYF. DNA for the CDR3: TGTGCTAGTGGCCCCCAGGAAGGCACAGATACGCAGTATTTT.

This clonotype occurred many times. V gene TRBV7-9 combines with J gene TRBJ2-1; D possibly corresponds to TRBD2 (5 bases). The CDR3 spans 12 residues. V gave up 2 bases and J gave up 13 bases, with 12 bases separating them. CDR1 and CDR2 (germline): SEHNR, FQNEAQ (reference sequence). CDR3 in DNA: TGTGCCAGCAGCTTACAGGAGGACTCCCAGTTCTTC. The encoded protein is CASSLQEDSQFF.

This clonotype was found many times. The chain employs TRBV5-1 and TRBJ2-3; no firm D call. This CDR3 has 15 amino acids. V was clipped by 0 bases and J by 6 bases, with 14 bases between them. Germline CDR1 is SGHRS and CDR2 is YFSETQ. DNA of the CDR3: TGCGCCAGCAGCTTGGAGGCCCCTCAGGCGGATACGCAGTATTTT. This encodes CASSLEAPQADTQYF.

This clonotype occurred many times. The CDR3 coding sequence is TGCAGTGCTAGGGACCCGGGAAAATCGCGCGACACCGGGGAGCTGTTTTTT. It yields the protein CSARDPGKSRDTGELFF. This chain connects TRBV20-1 to TRBJ2-2, with D possibly being TRBD2 (5 bases). The CDR3 runs to 17 residues. The germline CDR1 and CDR2 sequences are DFQATT and SNEGSKA (reference sequence). Trimming removed 3 bases from V and 3 bases from J, with 20 bases in between.

V usage is TRBV5-6 and J usage is TRBJ1-2; 10 bases agree with TRBD1. Germline V gene sequence: CDR1 SGHDT, CDR2 YYEEEE. Losses at the gene ends were 4 bases for V and 4 bases for J; bases not matched to a gene: 10. The CDR3 consists of 16 residues. CDR3 coding DNA: TGTGCCAGCAGCGGATTGACAGGGGGCGTCTCCTATGGCTACACCTTC. Translated, it gives CASSGLTGGVSYGYTF.

In this sample, this clonotype turned up many times. V is TRBV5-1 and J is TRBJ2-3; TRBD1 matches at 9 bases. The CDR3 is 14 amino acids. With 7 bases clipped from V and 3 bases from J, the junction kept 6 bases outside the gene matches. CDR1 and CDR2 from the germline V gene are SGHRS and YFSETQ. The CDR3 region has the DNA TGCGCCAGCCGGGACAGGGCGGAAACAGATACGCAGTATTTT. Its protein is CASRDRAETDTQYF.

Only a few counts were recorded for this clonotype. This chain links TRBV5-1 with TRBJ2-1, with TRBD2 matching 7 bases. The CDR3 consists of 17 residues. The V gene's germline CDR1 is SGHRS and CDR2 YFSETQ. With V trimmed by 0 bases and J by 6 bases, 12 bases remained unmatched. This chain's CDR3 is CASSLVGDYDSSNEQFF. The CDR3 bases are TGCGCCAGCAGCTTGGTCGGGGACTATGATAGTTCCAATGAGCAGTTCTTC.

This clonotype came up many times. This chain joins TRBV19 and TRBJ2-2; D call uncertain. Between the trimmed V and J ends, which lost 2 bases and 6 bases, there was a span of 10 bases. The CDR3 consists of 14 residues. Germline values: CDR1 LNHDA, CDR2 SQIVND (reference sequence). The CDR3 DNA sequence: TGTGCCAGTAGTATATCTAGGAGTGCCGGGGAGCTGTTTTTT. This codes for CASSISRSAGELFF.

The V gene is TRBV7-9, the J gene TRBJ2-7, with 7 bases identical to TRBD2. This CDR3 has 15 amino acids. Trimming took 5 bases from V and 5 from J; bases not matched to a gene: 12. Germline CDR1 is SEHNR and CDR2 is FQNEAQ (reference sequence). As DNA, the CDR3 is TGTGCCAGCAGCCGTTTCGCGGGAGCCGCCGACGAGCAGTACTTC. Amino acids: CASSRFAGAADEQYF.

The genes are TRBV18 and TRBJ1-1, with TRBD1 as a possible D gene (5 bases). Trimming shortened V by 6 bases and J by 6 bases, and 14 bases separated the two germline ends. The CDR3 sequence is 13 residues long. Looked up from germline, CDR1 is KGHSH and CDR2 is LQKENI. For the CDR3, the DNA is TGTGCCAGCTCCTGGGGCAGTGAAGCTGAAGCTTTCTTT. Translating gives CASSWGSEAEAFF.

This clonotype was observed many times. The chain couples TRBV5-1 to TRBJ2-3; 13 bases align to TRBD2. The CDR3 extends over 14 amino acids. The V segment lost 5 bases and the J segment 5 bases; nucleotides outside the gene matches: 2. Germline CDR1 and CDR2: SGHRS and YFSETQ. Here the CDR3 DNA reads TGCGCCAGCAGGACTAGCGGGGGGCTAGATACGCAGTATTTT. It yields the protein CASRTSGGLDTQYF. The whole variable domain, filled in from reference TRBV5-1 and TRBJ2-3, reads KAGVTQTPRYLIKTRGQQVTLSCSPISGHRSVSWYQQTPGQGLQFLFEYFSETQRNKGNFPGRFSGRQFSNSRSEMNVSTLELGDSALYLCASRTSGGLDTQYFGPGTRLTVL.

CDR3: CASSQGAPTQYF. DNA of the CDR3: TGTGCCAGCAGCCAAGGAGCCCCCACCCAGTACTTC. The chain has TRBV3-1 and TRBJ2-5; D unclear. Germline-derived CDR1 and CDR2 are LGHDT and YNNKEL (reference sequence). The CDR3 spans 12 residues. V lost 1 base and J lost 8, with 8 bases in between.

This clonotype was recorded at least ten times. The genes are TRBV2 and TRBJ2-3, with 8 bases aligning to TRBD2. Germline V gene sequence: CDR1 SNHLY, CDR2 FYNNEI. V dropped 4 bases and J dropped 1; count of bases not matched to a gene: 7. The CDR3 is made up of 16 amino acids. The CDR3 protein is CASSASGTRGTDTQYF. CDR3 DNA: TGTGCCAGCAGTGCTTCAGGGACTAGGGGCACAGATACGCAGTATTTT. The complete variable domain, with remaining parts taken from reference TRBV2 and TRBJ2-3, reads EPEVTQTPSHQVTQMGQEVILRCVPISNHLYFYWYRQILGQKVEFLVSFYNNEISEKSEIFDDQFSVERPDGSNFTLKIRSTKLEDSAMYFCASSASGTRGTDTQYFGPGTRLTVL.

This clonotype was found many times. The rearrangement joins TRBV29-1 to TRBJ2-7; either TRBD1 or TRBD2 may fit D (5 bases each). Germline CDR1 and CDR2: SQVTM and ANQGSEA. The CDR3 extends over 13 amino acids. Trimming removed 1 base at V and 3 bases at J, with 10 bases between. As DNA, the CDR3 is TGCAGCGTTGAAGCCGAGGGGTTCTACGAGCAGTACTTC. Residues: CSVEAEGFYEQYF.

The table lists this clonotype with many counts. The gene calls are TRBV27 and TRBJ1-3, with D uncertain. The germline V and J ends were trimmed by 9 bases and 4 bases, with 13 bases remaining between them. Germline V CDR1 and CDR2: MNHEY, SMNVEV (reference sequence). The CDR3 is 13 residues long. The CDR3 nucleotides are TGTGCCAGTAGAAGGGTATCCGGAAACACCATATATTTT. Amino acid sequence: CASRRVSGNTIYF.